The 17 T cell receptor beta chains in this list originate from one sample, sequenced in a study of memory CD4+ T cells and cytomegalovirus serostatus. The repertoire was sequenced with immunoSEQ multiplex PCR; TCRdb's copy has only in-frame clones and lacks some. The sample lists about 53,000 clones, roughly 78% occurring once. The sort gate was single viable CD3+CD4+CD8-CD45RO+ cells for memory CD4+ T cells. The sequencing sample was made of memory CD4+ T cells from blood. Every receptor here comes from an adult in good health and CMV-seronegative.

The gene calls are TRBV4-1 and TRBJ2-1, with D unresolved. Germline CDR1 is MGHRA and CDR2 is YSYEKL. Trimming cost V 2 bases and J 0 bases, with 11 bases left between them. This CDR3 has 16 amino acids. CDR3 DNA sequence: TGCGCCAGCAGCCAACTAGACATCCTCTCCTACAATGAGCAGTTCTTC. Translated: CASSQLDILSYNEQFF.

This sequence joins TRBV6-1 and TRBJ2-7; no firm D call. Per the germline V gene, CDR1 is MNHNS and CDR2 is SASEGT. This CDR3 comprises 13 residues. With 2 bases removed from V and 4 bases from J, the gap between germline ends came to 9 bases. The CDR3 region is CASSESFLYEQYF. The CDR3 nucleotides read TGTGCCAGCAGTGAATCGTTTCTTTACGAGCAGTACTTC.

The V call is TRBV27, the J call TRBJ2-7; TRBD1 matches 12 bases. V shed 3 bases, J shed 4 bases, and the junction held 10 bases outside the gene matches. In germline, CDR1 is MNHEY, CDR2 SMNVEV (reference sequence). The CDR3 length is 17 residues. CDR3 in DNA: TGTGCCAGCAGTTTCCGACCCCCGGGACAGGGGGCGTACGAGCAGTACTTC. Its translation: CASSFRPPGQGAYEQYF.

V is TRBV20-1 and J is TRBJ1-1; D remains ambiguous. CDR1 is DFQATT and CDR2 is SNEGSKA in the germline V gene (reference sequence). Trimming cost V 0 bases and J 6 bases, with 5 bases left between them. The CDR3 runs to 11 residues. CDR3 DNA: TGCAGTGCTAGAGATTACTCTGAAGCTTTCTTT. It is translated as CSARDYSEAFF.

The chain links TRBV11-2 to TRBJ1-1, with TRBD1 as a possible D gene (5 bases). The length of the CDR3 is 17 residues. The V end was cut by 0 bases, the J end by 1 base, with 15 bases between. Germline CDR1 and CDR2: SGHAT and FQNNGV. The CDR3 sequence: CASSLDRGGSRNTEAFF. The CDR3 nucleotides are TGTGCCAGCAGCTTAGATCGGGGGGGGTCCCGGAACACTGAAGCTTTCTTT.

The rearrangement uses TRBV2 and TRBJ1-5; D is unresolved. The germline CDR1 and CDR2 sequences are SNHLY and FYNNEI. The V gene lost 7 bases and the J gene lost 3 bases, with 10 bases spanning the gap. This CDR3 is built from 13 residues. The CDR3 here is CASMREANQPQHF. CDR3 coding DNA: TGTGCCAGCATGAGGGAGGCCAATCAGCCCCAGCATTTT.

The CDR3 protein is CASSFPQGLASTDTQYF. In DNA form, the CDR3 reads TGTGCCAGCAGCTTCCCCCAAGGACTAGCGAGCACAGATACGCAGTATTTT. The chain recombines TRBV13 with TRBJ2-3; 9 nucleotides match TRBD2. Germline CDR1 and CDR2: PRHDT and FYEKMQ (reference sequence). V shed 3 bases and J 0 bases; nucleotides not matched to a gene: 7. The CDR3 loop spans 17 amino acids.

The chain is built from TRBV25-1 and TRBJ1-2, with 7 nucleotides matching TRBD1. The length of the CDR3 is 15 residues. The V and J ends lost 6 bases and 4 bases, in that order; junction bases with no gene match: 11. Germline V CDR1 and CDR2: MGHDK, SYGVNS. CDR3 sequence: CASSARQGDSYGYTF. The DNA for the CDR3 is TGTGCCAGCAGCGCCAGACAGGGAGATAGCTATGGCTACACCTTC.

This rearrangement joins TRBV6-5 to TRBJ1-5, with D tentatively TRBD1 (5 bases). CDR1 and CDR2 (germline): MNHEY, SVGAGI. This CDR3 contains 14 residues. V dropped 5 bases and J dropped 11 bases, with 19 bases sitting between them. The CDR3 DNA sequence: TGTGCCAGCAGTCGCGGGACGGGCGATGGGGCCCAGCATTTT. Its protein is CASSRGTGDGAQHF.

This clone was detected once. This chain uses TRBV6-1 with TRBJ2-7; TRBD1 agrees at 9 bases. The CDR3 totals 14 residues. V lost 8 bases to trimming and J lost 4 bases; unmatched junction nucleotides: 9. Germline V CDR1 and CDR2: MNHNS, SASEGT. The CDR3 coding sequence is TGTGCCAGCGGCGCCGGACAGGGGATGTACGAGCAGTACTTC. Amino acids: CASGAGQGMYEQYF.

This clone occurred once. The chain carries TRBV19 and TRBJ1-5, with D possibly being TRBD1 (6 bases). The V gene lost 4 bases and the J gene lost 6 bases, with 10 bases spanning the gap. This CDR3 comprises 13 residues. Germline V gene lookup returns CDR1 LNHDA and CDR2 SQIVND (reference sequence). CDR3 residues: CASSTQGGQPQHF. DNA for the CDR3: TGTGCCAGTAGTACACAGGGAGGTCAGCCCCAGCATTTT.

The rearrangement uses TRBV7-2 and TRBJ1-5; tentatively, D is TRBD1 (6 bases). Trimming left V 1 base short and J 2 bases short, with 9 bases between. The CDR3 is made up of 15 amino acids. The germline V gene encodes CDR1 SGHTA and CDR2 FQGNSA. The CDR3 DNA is TGTGCCAGCAGCTTAGATTCAGGGGGCAATCAGCCCCAGCATTTT. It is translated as CASSLDSGGNQPQHF. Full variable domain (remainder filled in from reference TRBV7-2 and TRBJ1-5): GAGVSQSPSNKVTEKGKDVELRCDPISGHTALYWYRQSLGQGLEFLIYFQGNSAPDKSGLPSDRFSAERTGGSVSTLTIQRTQQEDSAVYLCASSLDSGGNQPQHFGDGTRLSIL.

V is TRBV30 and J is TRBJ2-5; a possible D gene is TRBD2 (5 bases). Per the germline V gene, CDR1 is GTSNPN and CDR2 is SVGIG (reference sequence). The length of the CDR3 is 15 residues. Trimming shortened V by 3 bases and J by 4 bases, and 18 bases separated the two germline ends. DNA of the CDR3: TGTGCCTGGAGCCGGGGTGTCGGGTCGACAGAGACCCAGTACTTC. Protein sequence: CAWSRGVGSTETQYF.

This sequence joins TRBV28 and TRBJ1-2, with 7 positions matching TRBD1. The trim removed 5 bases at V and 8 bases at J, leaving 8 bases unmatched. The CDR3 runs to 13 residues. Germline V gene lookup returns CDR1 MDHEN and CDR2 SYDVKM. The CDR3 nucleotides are TGTGCCAGCAGTCAGAGGGGGCGCGGGGGCTACACCTTC. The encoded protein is CASSQRGRGGYTF.

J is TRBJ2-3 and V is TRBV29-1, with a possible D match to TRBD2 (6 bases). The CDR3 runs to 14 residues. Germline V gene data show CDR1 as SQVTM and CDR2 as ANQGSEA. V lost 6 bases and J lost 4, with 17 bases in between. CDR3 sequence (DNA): TGCAGCGTCGGTCGGGACTTTCAGCCAGATACGCAGTATTTT. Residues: CSVGRDFQPDTQYF.

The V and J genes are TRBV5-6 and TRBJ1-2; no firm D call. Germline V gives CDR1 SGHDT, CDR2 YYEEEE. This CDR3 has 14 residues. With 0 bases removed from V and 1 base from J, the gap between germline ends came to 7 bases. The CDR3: CASSLDSFNYGYTF. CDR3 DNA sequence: TGTGCCAGCAGCTTGGACAGCTTTAACTATGGCTACACCTTC.

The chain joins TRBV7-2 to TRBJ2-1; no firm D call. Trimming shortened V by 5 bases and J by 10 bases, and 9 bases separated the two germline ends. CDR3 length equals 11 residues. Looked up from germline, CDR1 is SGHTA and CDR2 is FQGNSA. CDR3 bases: TGTGCCAGCAGCCCCGCTAAGGAGCAGTTCTTC. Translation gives CASSPAKEQFF.